The sequence of this TCR beta chain was determined in a study of beta chain features in type 1 diabetes (dated by TCRdb to the late 2010s). With regard to the full study: Patients and healthy donors did not differ in mean age, gender distribution, total cell number or subset yield. A total of about 110,000,000 sorted cells were examined across all samples, and a strong correlation was observed between cell number per subset and RNA yield. In the study, TCRB repertoires of sorted circulating CD4+ T cell subsets from recently diagnosed type 1 diabetes patients were compared with those of matched healthy donors. Naive and central memory subsets were obtained from all 30 or so donors, but regulatory and stem cell-like memory subsets were isolated from only 8 patients and roughly eight healthy donors.

What the authors observed across the whole study: Because the HLA sub-analyses included only small numbers of individuals, any influence of HLA type on TCRB rearrangement was left unresolved. Naive, central memory and regulatory TCRB repertoires appeared more similar among patients than among healthy donors. Sequencing cDNA rather than genomic DNA could over-represent highly expressing activated cells, although activation and CD3 levels did not differ between groups. A moderate but significant shortening of TCRB CDR3 length was observed in type 1 diabetes patients in all four CD4+ subsets. PCR might favor shorter templates, but patient and control samples were amplified and corrected together, so any skew would affect both groups equally. At VDJ recombination sites, patients with type 1 diabetes made fewer insertions and deleted more nucleotides, a pattern implying thymic rearrangement abnormalities.

The High Capacity cDNA Reverse Transcription Kit was used to reverse transcribe all of the isolated RNA, meaning that expressed TCRB transcripts were what got sequenced. Deep immunoSEQ sequencing was performed on naive, central memory and regulatory T cell samples, with an average of around 3.4 million total reads per sample. Sorted cells were lysed in RLT buffer and RNA was extracted with DNase-treated RNeasy Micro or Mini kits, depending on cell number. To prevent cross-contamination, each cell subset was processed individually, whereas patient and healthy donor samples were processed jointly. Using the immunoSEQ multiplex PCR, TCRB sequences were amplified from cDNA into 87-bp fragments spanning the CDR3 region. The amplicons were sequenced using the Illumina HiSeq platform. The source study handled its data this way. Synthetic template baselines were used to correct PCR bias computationally, reads within Hamming distance 2 were collapsed together, and singletons that could not be merged were discarded. Reads were aligned to IMGT to assign V, D and J genes, CDR3 length, and insertions or deletions at six rearrangement sites. Within each subset, clonotype counts were normalized to sorted cell number, after which true diversity and Gini coefficients were computed with the tcR R package. Repertoire sharing was quantified using the overlap coefficient calculated on TCRB nucleotide sequences. Out-of-frame TCRB sequences from naive cells were analyzed to stand in for the pre-selection repertoire. What TCRdb holds here is the immuneACCESS table cut down to in-frame rearrangements. Part of the clones is not present; checked against another copy, under half of the missing clones reflect an unresolved V gene, and the others are unexplained. The DNA gave D and trimming, while V, J and clone size come from that table. The sample profile shows more than 250,000 clones; 15% of them were found once. Together, the top ten hold around 0.015% of the sample.

V is cut by 3 bases and J by 7 bases, and the space between the germline ends is 13 bases. The germline V gene (reference sequence) gives CDR1 as WNHNN and CDR2 as SYGVQD. Its CDR3 holds 14 amino acids, cysteine through phenylalanine. Only the CDR3 DNA stays, 42 bases, in frame from base 1. A single peripheral blood draw of roughly 0.11 L on average was collected from each donor into heparinised tubes. A BD FACSAria II and a panel including CD45RO, CCR7, CD25, CD127, CD95 and CD27 were used to sort naive, central memory, regulatory and stem cell-like memory CD4+ T cells. A purity above 95% was achieved for all sorted populations. PBMCs were separated immediately by Lymphoprep density gradient centrifugation and were stained directly, without being cultured. So that batch effects would be minimized, each experiment stained and sorted samples in pairs, pairing one healthy donor with one patient. As regards this clone: No antigen is known for it. No quality values exist for individual bases; no much larger clone is one base distant.

The sequence was collected from a man aged 18-30 years with type 1 diabetes. Sample: naive CD4+ T cells from blood. The cell subset or site label, read with the paper, signifies: true naive CD4+ T cells. The rearrangement combines TRBV10-1 with TRBJ2-1; a tentative D call is TRBD2 (6 bases match). The CDR3 amino acid sequence is: CASSDPGSRNEQFF. The DNA is TGCGCCAGCAGTGATCCCGGGAGTCGGAATGAGCAGTTCTTC.